The next 26 T cell receptor beta chains were all read from a single sample in a study of radiation and T cells in renal cell carcinoma. Time point described: blood 2 weeks post-SBRT. Stated treatment: 15 Gy SBRT to primary tumor, nephrectomy 4 weeks later. Clones were read by immunoSEQ multiplex PCR, and TCRdb kept only the in-frame ones, dropping some. The data hold more than 150,000 clones, with approximately 86% observed a single time. Sequenced here: blood, sampled from a patient whose treatment included radiotherapy and nephrectomy. These receptors all stem from a woman aged 50 to 65 with renal cell carcinoma.

The gene calls are TRBV15 and TRBJ2-7, with D maybe TRBD1 (5 bases). CDR3 size: 16 residues. Germline V gene lookup returns CDR1 LNHNV and CDR2 YYDKDF (reference sequence). The V gene lost 0 bases and the J gene lost 2 bases, with 14 bases spanning the gap. In DNA, the CDR3 is TGTGCCACCAGCAGAGAGGTAGGGGCCTACCCCTACGAGCAGTACTTC. Protein product: CATSREVGAYPYEQYF.

This clone was seen only a few times. This chain uses TRBV7-9 with TRBJ1-1, with D hard to call. The V gene lost 3 bases and the J gene lost 5 bases, with 4 bases spanning the gap. CDR3 length: 11 residues. Germline V gives CDR1 SEHNR, CDR2 FQNEAQ (reference sequence). CDR3 protein: CASSLETEAFF. In DNA, the CDR3 is TGTGCCAGCAGCTTGGAGACTGAAGCTTTCTTT.

This chain joins TRBV6-1 and TRBJ1-1; no clear D gene. Germline assignment: CDR1 MNHNS and CDR2 SASEGT. This CDR3 spans 14 amino acids. V lost 6 bases to trimming and J lost 3 bases, with 14 bases between them. The CDR3: CASSLNPTDTEAFF. DNA of the CDR3: TGTGCCAGCAGCTTAAATCCAACCGACACTGAAGCTTTCTTT.

The CDR3 DNA is TGTGCCAGCAGCCCGCCCGACAGGGGAGCTTTTGGAGCTTTCTTT. It yields the protein CASSPPDRGAFGAFF. The chain links TRBV9 to TRBJ1-1; 8 bases align to TRBD1. CDR1 is SGDLS and CDR2 is YYNGEE in the germline V gene. V lost 4 bases and J lost 10; bases outside the gene matches: 15. The CDR3 consists of 15 residues.

The chain recombines TRBV30 with TRBJ2-2; D unclear. V shed 0 bases and J shed 5 bases, with 4 bases lying between them. The CDR3 is 12 amino acids. Per germline, CDR1 GTSNPN and CDR2 SVGIG (reference sequence). The CDR3 DNA is TGTGCCTGGAGTGTAAGGACCGGGGAGCTGTTTTTT. It specifies CAWSVRTGELFF.

The genes are TRBV4-1 and TRBJ1-3; 7 bases fit TRBD1. The germline V gene encodes CDR1 MGHRA and CDR2 YSYEKL. The CDR3 has 17 amino acids. The junction had 8 bases not matched to a gene; V was cut back by 3 bases and J by 0 bases. This CDR3 is CASSQPGTAPSGNTIYF. The CDR3 DNA follows: TGCGCCAGCAGCCAGCCCGGGACAGCGCCCTCTGGAAACACCATATATTTT.

The rearrangement joins TRBV15 to TRBJ1-6; the match to TRBD1 covers 8 bases. The germline gives CDR1 LNHNV, CDR2 YYDKDF (reference sequence). The CDR3 contains 17 residues. With V trimmed by 0 bases and J by 7 bases, 8 bases remained unmatched. Here the CDR3 DNA reads TGTGCCACCAGCAGAGATCCTGCTACAGGGGGAAATTCACCCCTCCACTTT. Translating it yields CATSRDPATGGNSPLHF.

In its sample, this clone was seen a few times. V gene TRBV6-6 combines with J gene TRBJ2-1; TRBD1 or TRBD2 may be the D gene (6 bases each). This CDR3 region has 15 residues. V was pared by 10 bases and J by 2 bases, with 18 bases between. The V gene's germline CDR1 is MNHNY and CDR2 SVGAGI (reference sequence). The chain's CDR3 is CATEDGGSPYNEQFF. The CDR3 coding sequence is TGTGCCACAGAGGACGGGGGCTCCCCCTACAATGAGCAGTTCTTC.

The CDR3, as DNA: TGTGCCAGCAGCCCCTGGACAGGAGCCTACGAGCAGTACTTC. Protein product: CASSPWTGAYEQYF. The chain employs TRBV9 and TRBJ2-7; 7 bases agree with TRBD1. This CDR3 is built from 14 residues. Trimming removed 4 bases from V and 2 bases from J; junction bases left unmatched: 6. Looked up from germline, CDR1 is SGDLS and CDR2 is YYNGEE.

The chain couples TRBV4-3 to TRBJ2-7; 10 bases match TRBD1. CDR3 length: 18 residues. Per the germline V gene, CDR1 is LGHNA and CDR2 is YSLEER. Trimming removed 0 bases from V and 6 bases from J; junction bases left unmatched: 14. CDR3 loop: CASSQDPADRGRRIEQYF. The CDR3 region has the DNA TGCGCCAGCAGCCAAGATCCCGCCGACAGGGGGCGTAGAATCGAGCAGTACTTC.

V gene TRBV30 combines with J gene TRBJ1-2; D not certain. From germline, CDR1 is GTSNPN and CDR2 SVGIG (reference sequence). This CDR3 is built from 14 residues. The V and J ends lost 0 bases and 8 bases respectively, with 16 bases between them. The DNA of the CDR3 is TGTGCCTGGAGTGTAGACGGGCACGCATTCGGCTACACCTTC. Protein product: CAWSVDGHAFGYTF.

The chain couples TRBV7-2 to TRBJ1-5; D is perhaps TRBD1 (5 bases). Germline values: CDR1 SGHTA, CDR2 FQGNSA. V was pared by 3 bases and J by 0 bases, with 12 bases between. The CDR3 runs to 16 residues. CDR3 in amino acids: CASSLAGRNSNQPQHF. DNA of the CDR3: TGTGCCAGCAGCTTGGCGGGACGTAATAGCAATCAGCCCCAGCATTTT.

The V and J genes are TRBV19 and TRBJ1-2; D unresolved. The germline V gene has CDR1 LNHDA and CDR2 SQIVND (reference sequence). V was cut by 3 bases and J by 6 bases, with 11 bases left in between. This CDR3 region has 13 residues. The CDR3 loop reads CASSIREGNGYTF. The CDR3 DNA sequence: TGTGCCAGTAGTATCCGGGAGGGCAATGGCTACACCTTC.

The chain employs TRBV7-8 and TRBJ1-2; no reliable D call. Germline CDR1 SGHVS, CDR2 FQNEAQ. The CDR3 length is 13 residues. Trimming stripped 6 bases from V and 4 bases from J, with 12 bases between. As DNA, the CDR3 is TGTGCCAGCAGTCTCCCGGTGGGCTATGGCTACACCTTC. Its protein is CASSLPVGYGYTF.

The chain has TRBV5-1 and TRBJ2-3, with 7 positions matching TRBD2. CDR1 and CDR2 from the germline V gene are SGHRS and YFSETQ. The V segment lost 1 base and the J segment 4 bases; nucleotides outside the gene matches: 6. The CDR3 is 15 residues long. The CDR3 region is CASSLRASGSDTQYF. The CDR3, as DNA: TGCGCCAGCAGCTTGCGGGCTAGCGGATCAGATACGCAGTATTTT.

J is TRBJ1-5 and V is TRBV19, with D unresolved. V was trimmed by 3 bases and J by 4 bases, leaving 10 bases between them. The CDR3 loop spans 14 amino acids. CDR1 and CDR2 (germline): LNHDA, SQIVND (reference sequence). The CDR3, as DNA: TGTGCCAGTAGTATTTCGGACTTAAATCAGCCCCAGCATTTT. Translated: CASSISDLNQPQHF. Full variable domain (missing parts from reference TRBV19 and TRBJ1-5): DGGITQSPKYLFRKEGQNVTLSCEQNLNHDAMYWYRQDPGQGLRLIYYSQIVNDFQKGDIAEGYSVSREKKESFPLTVTSAQKNPTAFYLCASSISDLNQPQHFGDGTRLSIL.

The rearrangement joins TRBV2 to TRBJ1-1, with TRBD1 matching over 8 bases. The CDR3 length is 13 residues. The V gene end was trimmed by 6 bases and the J gene end by 5 bases; junction bases not matched to a gene: 5. The germline gives CDR1 SNHLY, CDR2 FYNNEI. Here the CDR3 reads CASRITGGTEAFF. The CDR3 bases are TGTGCCAGCAGGATAACAGGGGGAACTGAAGCTTTCTTT.

This clone was seen only a few times. The chain has TRBV14 and TRBJ1-1; D call uncertain. V was cut by 2 bases and J by 4 bases, with 8 bases left in between. The CDR3 totals 13 residues. CDR1 is SGHDN and CDR2 is FVKESK in the germline V gene. CDR3 sequence reads: CASSQFLTTEAFF. In DNA, the CDR3 is TGTGCCAGCAGCCAATTTCTGACCACTGAAGCTTTCTTT.

V and J are TRBV19 and TRBJ1-1; D possibly corresponds to TRBD1 (6 bases). Trimming pared 4 bases from V and 4 bases from J, leaving 10 bases between. CDR1 LNHDA and CDR2 SQIVND come from the germline V gene (reference sequence). This CDR3 is 13 amino acids long. The CDR3 here is CASSSSQGTEAFF. CDR3 DNA sequence: TGTGCCAGTAGTAGCTCACAGGGCACTGAAGCTTTCTTT. Drawing the rest from reference TRBV19 and TRBJ1-1, the complete variable domain is DGGITQSPKYLFRKEGQNVTLSCEQNLNHDAMYWYRQDPGQGLRLIYYSQIVNDFQKGDIAEGYSVSREKKESFPLTVTSAQKNPTAFYLCASSSSQGTEAFFGQGTRLTVV.

This chain connects TRBV30 to TRBJ1-5; D is perhaps TRBD1 (5 bases). V lost 3 bases and J lost 0, with 9 bases in between. CDR3 length: 14 residues. CDR1 GTSNPN and CDR2 SVGIG come from the germline V gene (reference sequence). The CDR3 protein is CAWSRGSSNQPQHF. DNA of the CDR3: TGTGCCTGGAGCCGGGGGTCTAGCAATCAGCCCCAGCATTTT.

The rearrangement links TRBV2 to TRBJ2-7, with 11 bases fitting TRBD1. V shed 5 bases and J 9 bases; nucleotides not matched to a gene: 18. Per germline, CDR1 SNHLY and CDR2 FYNNEI. The CDR3 consists of 17 residues. The CDR3 DNA follows: TGTGCCAGCAGTACCGGGACAGGGGGATGGCGTAAGGATTGGCAGTACTTC. Protein product: CASSTGTGGWRKDWQYF.

The gene calls are TRBV25-1 and TRBJ1-2, with D perhaps TRBD1 (5 bases). Germline lookup yields CDR1 MGHDK and CDR2 SYGVNS. With 6 bases removed from V and 7 bases from J, the gap between germline ends came to 12 bases. The CDR3 extends over 12 amino acids. CDR3 loop: CASRKGWGGYTF. CDR3 sequence (DNA): TGTGCCAGCAGGAAGGGGTGGGGTGGCTACACCTTC.

This clone was found once. V gene TRBV9 combines with J gene TRBJ2-2; a possible D gene is TRBD2 (5 bases). The V gene's germline CDR1 is SGDLS and CDR2 YYNGEE. This CDR3 contains 14 residues. V lost 0 bases, J lost 5 bases, and 8 bases lay in between. CDR3 protein: CASSVGEGTGELFF. In DNA form, the CDR3 reads TGTGCCAGCAGCGTAGGTGAGGGTACCGGGGAGCTGTTTTTT.

The chain has TRBV5-4 and TRBJ2-5; 9 nucleotides align to TRBD2. This CDR3 has 15 amino acids. Trimming cost V 3 bases and J 5 bases; bases outside gene matches: 8. Looked up from germline, CDR1 is SGHNT and CDR2 is YYREEE (reference sequence). CDR3 residues: CASSSLLAGLETQYF. The CDR3 bases are TGTGCCAGCAGCTCCCTCCTAGCGGGGCTGGAGACCCAGTACTTC.

J is TRBJ1-2 and V is TRBV5-1; the D gene is possibly TRBD1 (5 bases). CDR3 length equals 14 residues. V gave up 0 bases and J gave up 6 bases, with 12 bases separating them. Germline lookup yields CDR1 SGHRS and CDR2 YFSETQ. The CDR3 DNA reads TGCGCCAGCAGCTTGGGATCGTCGGGGGATGGCTACACCTTC. Translated: CASSLGSSGDGYTF.

The chain is built from TRBV5-7 and TRBJ1-1; D is uncertain. TRBV5-7 is an ORF, with its function uncertain. V shed 1 base and J shed 3 bases, with 10 bases lying between them. The CDR3 spans 14 residues. The CDR3 bases are TGTGCCAGCAGCTTGAAGAAGGTGGACACTGAAGCTTTCTTT. This encodes CASSLKKVDTEAFF.